This entry features one T cell receptor beta chain sequence. This entry comes from a study of T-cell reconstitution after alpha-beta-depleted transplantation in children. Library preparation (for TCRbeta) was performed with unique molecular identifiers. Each CDR3 protein gets one entry after TCRdb re-called the PCR reads with MiXCR. The sample lists around 480,000 distinct CDR3 sequences, approximately 29% seen once, with approximately 2.3% in the top ten. Germline lookup yields CDR1 DFQATT and CDR2 SNEGSKA (reference sequence). This CDR3 has 15 amino acids. V was trimmed by 4 bases and J by 0 bases, leaving 13 bases between them.

The starting material was PBMCs from the stem cell graft donor, obtained from the stem cell graft. This TCR derives from a human donor who donated a stem cell graft to a child with aplastic anemia. This chain connects TRBV20-1 to TRBJ1-5; a weak D match, TRBD1 (5 bases). The CDR3 is CSAKSFQGSNQPQHF. In nucleotides, the CDR3 is TGCAGTGCTAAGAGCTTTCAGGGTAGCAATCAGCCCCAGCATTTT.